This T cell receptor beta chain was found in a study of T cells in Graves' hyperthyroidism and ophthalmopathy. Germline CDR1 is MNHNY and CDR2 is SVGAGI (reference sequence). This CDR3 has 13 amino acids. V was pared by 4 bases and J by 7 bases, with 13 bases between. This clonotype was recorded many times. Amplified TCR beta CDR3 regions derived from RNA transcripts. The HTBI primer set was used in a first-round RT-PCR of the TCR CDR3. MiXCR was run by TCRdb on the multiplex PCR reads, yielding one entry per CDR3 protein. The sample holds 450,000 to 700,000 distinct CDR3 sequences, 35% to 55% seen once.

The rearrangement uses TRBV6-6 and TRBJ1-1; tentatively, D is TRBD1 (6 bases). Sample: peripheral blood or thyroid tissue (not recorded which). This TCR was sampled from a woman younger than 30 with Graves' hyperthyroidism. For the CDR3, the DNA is TGTGCCAGCAGTTTAACGGACAGATTTGAAGCTTTCTTT. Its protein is CASSLTDRFEAFF.